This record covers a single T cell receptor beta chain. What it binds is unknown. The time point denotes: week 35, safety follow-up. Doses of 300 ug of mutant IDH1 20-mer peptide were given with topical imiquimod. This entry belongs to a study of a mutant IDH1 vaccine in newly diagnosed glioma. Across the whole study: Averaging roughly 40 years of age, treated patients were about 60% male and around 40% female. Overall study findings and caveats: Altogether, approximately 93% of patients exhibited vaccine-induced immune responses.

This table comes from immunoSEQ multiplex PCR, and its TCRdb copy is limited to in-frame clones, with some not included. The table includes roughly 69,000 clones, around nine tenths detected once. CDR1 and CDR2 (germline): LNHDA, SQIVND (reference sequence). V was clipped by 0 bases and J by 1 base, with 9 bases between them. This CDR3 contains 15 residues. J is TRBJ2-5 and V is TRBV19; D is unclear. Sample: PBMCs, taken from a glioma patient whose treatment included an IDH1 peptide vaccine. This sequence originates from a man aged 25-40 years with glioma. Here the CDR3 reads CASSIDLGTQETQYF. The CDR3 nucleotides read TGTGCCAGTAGTATAGATCTGGGAACCCAAGAGACCCAGTACTTC.